This T cell receptor (beta chain) derives from a study of cytomegalovirus exposure and HLA in healthy donors. Trimming took 0 bases from V and 3 from J, leaving 8 bases between them. Germline CDR1 is SEHNR and CDR2 is FQNEAQ (reference sequence). The CDR3 is 15 residues long. The protocol was immunoSEQ multiplex PCR, while the TCRdb copy is restricted to in-frame clones and leaves out a portion. The repertoire has 90,000 to 150,000 clones, around 85% of them found once; the top ten carry approximately 2%. Regarding this clone: Its antigen is unidentified.

General observations from the study: With high specificity and sensitivity, the classifier reportedly diagnosed cytomegalovirus status. 150 to 200 TCR beta chains were listed as cytomegalovirus-associated.

The specimen was PBMCs. The source of this sequence is a woman aged 25 to 39 in good health and CMV-seronegative. The V gene is TRBV7-9, the J gene TRBJ2-2; D possibly corresponds to TRBD1 (6 bases). CDR3 amino acids: CASSLAGGDTGELFF. The CDR3 coding sequence is TGTGCCAGCAGCTTAGCAGGGGGTGACACCGGGGAGCTGTTTTTT.